These 6 T cell receptor beta chains originate from one sample sequenced in a study of metastatic and nonmetastatic thyroid tumors. Ahead of thyroid surgery, no patient had received treatment of any kind. MiXCR was used by TCRdb to re-call the PCR reads. The sample lists around 17,000 clones; about 12% were seen once. What was sequenced was tumor tissue. The receptors derive from a female donor with papillary thyroid cancer or a benign thyroid nodule (not recorded which). Some clones in this sample may be carry-over from other donors' samples.

This clone was seen at least ten times. The V gene is TRBV24-1, the J gene TRBJ1-2, with 7 bases identical to TRBD1. CDR1 is KGHDR, CDR2 SFDVKD, per germline. Unmatched junction bases numbered 6, after V lost 4 bases and J lost 2 bases. CDR3 size: 15 residues. CDR3 protein: CATSEGTANNYGYTF. The CDR3 DNA reads as TGTGCCACCAGTGAAGGGACAGCCAACAACTATGGCTACACCTTC.

In this sample, this clone turned up many times. This chain connects TRBV20-1 to TRBJ1-1, with D tentatively TRBD1 (5 bases). Trimming left V 6 bases short and J 1 base short, with 9 bases between. Germline V CDR1 and CDR2: DFQATT, SNEGSKA (reference sequence). CDR3 length equals 12 residues. In nucleotides, the CDR3 is TGCAGTGCAAGGGACCCGAACACTGAAGCTTTCTTT. Translated, it gives CSARDPNTEAFF.

Judged by abundance, this clone is medium-sized. The J gene is TRBJ1-2, the V gene TRBV6-1, with 8 bases fitting TRBD1. CDR3 length equals 15 residues. The germline gives CDR1 MNHNS, CDR2 SASEGT. V gave up 2 bases and J gave up 4 bases; unmatched junction bases: 6. The CDR3 reads CASSERGQDLYGYTF. Here the CDR3 DNA reads TGTGCCAGCAGTGAAAGGGGACAGGACCTCTATGGCTACACCTTC.

The CDR3 sequence is CASSSGVDTGELFF. CDR3 in DNA: TGCGCCAGCAGCTCAGGGGTGGACACCGGGGAGCTGTTTTTT. The chain combines TRBV5-1 with TRBJ2-2; tentative D call: TRBD1 (6 bases). V was shortened by 3 bases and J by 3 bases, with 9 bases between the two germline ends. Germline CDR1 is SGHRS and CDR2 is YFSETQ. This CDR3 spans 14 amino acids.

In this sample, this clone turned up many times. This CDR3 is CASSRYWDRGRETQYF. The DNA of the CDR3 is TGTGCCAGCAGCCGTTACTGGGACAGGGGTAGGGAGACCCAGTACTTC. The rearrangement uses TRBV7-2 and TRBJ2-5, with 10 bases identical to TRBD1. The V gene's germline CDR1 is SGHTA and CDR2 FQGNSA. The CDR3 has 16 amino acids. Trimming removed 5 bases from V and 5 bases from J; junction bases left unmatched: 11. The full variable domain, with the rest looked up from reference TRBV7-2 and TRBJ2-5, is GAGVSQSPSNKVTEKGKDVELRCDPISGHTALYWYRQSLGQGLEFLIYFQGNSAPDKSGLPSDRFSAERTGGSVSTLTIQRTQQEDSAVYLCASSRYWDRGRETQYFGPGTRLLVL.

Sample share makes this clone medium-sized (0.01 to 0.1%). This rearrangement joins TRBV3-1 to TRBJ2-7; maybe TRBD2 (6 bases). V was trimmed by 0 bases and J by 4 bases, leaving 13 bases between them. There are 15 residues in the CDR3. Germline assignment: CDR1 LGHDT and CDR2 YNNKEL (reference sequence). The CDR3 DNA is TGTGCCAGCAGCCAAGACGAGGGAGGTGGGTACGAGCAGTACTTC. It codes for CASSQDEGGGYEQYF.